The rows below give T cell receptor beta chains drawn from one sample of a study of blood T cell repertoires in COVID-19. The table came from immunoSEQ multiplex PCR; TCRdb's copy has only in-frame clones and leaves some out. Of 310,000 or so clones in the sample, about 83% were seen once. The sample was PBMCs or T cells enriched from blood (not recorded which). These TCRs come from a woman in her thirties or forties who had recovered from COVID-19. CDR3s include the opening cysteine and the closing phenylalanine or tryptophan. Each record gives: V gene, clone size, J gene, D gene, CDR3 DNA, CDR3 protein. D genes are given only for firm matches. Size values are once, few and many counts, or a class for expanded clones, and some rows have none.

TRBV28,NA,TRBJ2-7,NA,TGTGCCAGCACCCTCGGAGGACCGCCCTACGAGCAGTACTTC,CASTLGGPPYEQYF
TRBV6-1,NA,TRBJ2-5,TRBD2,TGTGCCAGCAGTGAACCCGGGACTAGCATAAAAGAGACCCAGTACTTC,CASSEPGTSIKETQYF
TRBV30,NA,TRBJ1-1,TRBD1,TGTGCCTGGAGCGAAGGGGGCCTCATGAACACTGAAGCTTTCTTT,CAWSEGGLMNTEAFF
TRBV3-1/TRBV3-2,NA,TRBJ2-1,NA,TGTGCCAGCAGCCACCTGACACTTCTGAATGAGCAGTTCTTC,CASSHLTLLNEQFF
TRBV7-3,NA,TRBJ2-2,NA,TGTGCCAGCAGCTTAGAAAGTGGGGCGGTCACCGGGGAGCTGTTTTTT,CASSLESGAVTGELFF
TRBV30,NA,TRBJ2-7,TRBD2,TGTGCCTGGAGTGGCTACTCCCGGGGAGGGTACGAGCAGTACTTC,CAWSGYSRGGYEQYF
TRBV7-2,NA,TRBJ2-7,TRBD2,TGTGCCAGCAGCTTTGTGACTAGCGGGAGAGGGGAGCAGTACTTC,CASSFVTSGRGEQYF
TRBV5-1,NA,TRBJ2-7,TRBD1,TGCGCCAGCAGCGCGACAGGGACAACCTACGAGCAGTACTTC,CASSATGTTYEQYF
TRBV2,NA,TRBJ1-1,TRBD1,TGTGCCAGCATGGAGACAGGGGCCACTGAAGCTTTCTTT,CASMETGATEAFF
TRBV6-5,NA,TRBJ1-1,NA,TGTGCCAGCAGAGATAACTCCGCGGGGGTAGCTTTCTTT,CASRDNSAGVAFF
TRBV5-4,NA,TRBJ2-1,NA,TGTGCCAGCAGCTTCGACTCAGACAATGAGCAGTTCTTC,CASSFDSDNEQFF
TRBV12-2,NA,TRBJ2-3,NA,TGTGCAAGTCGCCCCCAGGGGACTAGCCCCACAGATACGCAGTATTTT,CASRPQGTSPTDTQYF
TRBV30,NA,TRBJ1-1,NA,TGTGCCTCCCTCCACTGGAACACTGAAGCTTTCTTT,CASLHWNTEAFF
TRBV11-2,NA,TRBJ2-1,NA,TGTGCCAGCAGCCAGGCCTTGGGGGCTCAGTTCTTC,CASSQALGAQFF
TRBV11-2,NA,TRBJ2-3,TRBD2,TGTGCCAGCAGCTTCTATAGCGGGGGCACAGATACGCAGTATTTT,CASSFYSGGTDTQYF
TRBV2,NA,TRBJ2-3,NA,TGTGCCAGCAGTACACCAGAGCTAATCGGGAAAAGGGATACGCAGTATTTT,CASSTPELIGKRDTQYF
TRBV30,NA,TRBJ2-1,TRBD2,TGTGCCTGGACGAGTATTAGCGGGAGGGCGGGTGAGCAGTTCTTC,CAWTSISGRAGEQFF
TRBV10-2,NA,TRBJ1-3,TRBD1,TGCGCCAGCAAGGAGACAGGGGCAGGAAACACCATATATTTT,CASKETGAGNTIYF
TRBV29-1,NA,TRBJ2-1,TRBD1,TGCAGCGTGGGACAGATGTACAATGAGCAGTTCTTC,CSVGQMYNEQFF
TRBV28,few,TRBJ2-2,TRBD2,TGTGCCAGCCGACCGGGAGGGCCCTTCACCGGGGAGCTGTTTTTT,CASRPGGPFTGELFF
TRBV27,NA,TRBJ2-1,NA,TGTGCCAGCGCCAGTGGGGGGTACAATGAGCAGTTCTTC,CASASGGYNEQFF
TRBV7-9,NA,TRBJ2-3,NA,TGTGCCAGCAGCATACGATTAACTAGCACAGATACGCAGTATTTT,CASSIRLTSTDTQYF
TRBV4-3,NA,TRBJ1-1,NA,TGCGCCAGCAGCCGGGGAGGGCAAGCTTTCTTT,CASSRGGQAFF
TRBV7-9,NA,TRBJ1-2,TRBD1,TGTGCCAGCAGCCTACGGGACAGCGATAACTATGGCTACACCTTC,CASSLRDSDNYGYTF
TRBV12-3/TRBV12-4,NA,TRBJ2-1,NA,TGTGCCAGCAGTTTGAGTGATGAGCAGTTCTTC,CASSLSDEQFF
TRBV28,NA,TRBJ1-2,TRBD1,TGTGCCAGCAGCCAAAGGGGACAGAACTATGGCTACACCTTC,CASSQRGQNYGYTF
TRBV28,NA,TRBJ1-5,NA,TGTGCCAGCAGTTTGACAGATTATAGCAATCAGCCCCAGCATTTT,CASSLTDYSNQPQHF